The rows below give T cell receptor beta chains drawn from one sample of a study of cytomegalovirus exposure and HLA in healthy donors. Assay: immunoSEQ multiplex PCR; the TCRdb copy retains only in-frame clones and omits some. This sample has around 97,000 clones; about four fifths occur once, and the top ten carry roughly 5%. Sequencing was performed on PBMCs. These receptors were taken from a man aged 40-49 years in good health and CMV-seropositive. Both conserved end residues are part of each CDR3. Each record gives: clone size, V gene, J gene, D gene, CDR3 protein, CDR3 DNA. A D gene is named only where the DNA matches it firmly. Not every row has a clone size; where given, it reads once, few, many or a size class.

clone size: .; V gene: TRBV9; J gene: TRBJ2-7; D gene: .; CDR3 protein: CASSVAVHHEQYF; CDR3 DNA: TGTGCCAGCAGCGTAGCGGTCCATCACGAGCAGTACTTC
clone size: once; V gene: TRBV25-1; J gene: TRBJ2-7; D gene: .; CDR3 protein: CASSEFELRQGILEQYF; CDR3 DNA: TGTGCCAGCAGTGAATTTGAATTACGGCAGGGGATTCTCGAGCAGTACTTC
clone size: .; V gene: TRBV5-1; J gene: TRBJ2-5; D gene: TRBD2; CDR3 protein: CASSLAGRGFQETRYF; CDR3 DNA: TGCGCCAGCAGCTTGGCCGGGCGGGGGTTCCAAGAGACCCGGTACTTC
clone size: .; V gene: TRBV7-9; J gene: TRBJ2-1; D gene: .; CDR3 protein: CASSPLSLERGNEQFF; CDR3 DNA: TGTGCCAGCAGCCCTCTGTCCCTAGAAAGGGGCAATGAGCAGTTCTTC
clone size: .; V gene: TRBV10-3; J gene: TRBJ1-5; D gene: .; CDR3 protein: CAISEGQGNQPQHF; CDR3 DNA: TGTGCCATCAGTGAAGGGCAGGGGAATCAGCCCCAGCATTTT
clone size: .; V gene: TRBV19; J gene: TRBJ1-2; D gene: .; CDR3 protein: CASSWSIYGYTF; CDR3 DNA: TGTGCCAGTAGCTGGAGCATCTATGGCTACACCTTC
clone size: .; V gene: TRBV2; J gene: TRBJ2-1; D gene: .; CDR3 protein: CASTLNSEFDEQFF; CDR3 DNA: TGTGCCAGCACCCTGAATTCGGAGTTCGATGAGCAGTTCTTC
clone size: few; V gene: TRBV18; J gene: TRBJ2-3; D gene: TRBD2; CDR3 protein: CASSPTRREFADTQYF; CDR3 DNA: TGTGCCAGCTCACCAACTCGGCGGGAGTTCGCCGATACGCAGTATTTT
clone size: .; V gene: TRBV7-2; J gene: TRBJ2-5; D gene: .; CDR3 protein: CASSLTMLVVRETQYF; CDR3 DNA: TGTGCCAGCAGCTTAACTATGTTGGTAGTTCGAGAGACCCAGTACTTC
clone size: .; V gene: TRBV9; J gene: TRBJ2-2; D gene: .; CDR3 protein: CASSEGEYTGELFF; CDR3 DNA: TGTGCCAGCAGCGAGGGAGAGTACACCGGGGAGCTGTTTTTT
clone size: .; V gene: TRBV5-1; J gene: TRBJ1-1; D gene: .; CDR3 protein: CASSLASQDTEAFF; CDR3 DNA: TGCGCCAGCAGCTTGGCGAGCCAGGACACTGAAGCTTTCTTT
clone size: few; V gene: TRBV10-3; J gene: TRBJ2-5; D gene: .; CDR3 protein: CAITRDTQETQYF; CDR3 DNA: TGTGCCATCACCAGAGACACCCAAGAGACCCAGTACTTC
clone size: .; V gene: TRBV5-8; J gene: TRBJ2-7; D gene: .; CDR3 protein: CASSIRLGEASSYEQYF; CDR3 DNA: TGTGCCAGCAGCATCCGGCTAGGGGAAGCCAGCTCCTACGAGCAGTACTTC
clone size: few; V gene: TRBV6-1; J gene: TRBJ2-1; D gene: TRBD2; CDR3 protein: CAVRKGLAGDNEQFF; CDR3 DNA: TGTGCCGTAAGGAAGGGACTAGCGGGAGATAATGAGCAGTTCTTC
clone size: .; V gene: TRBV2; J gene: TRBJ2-3; D gene: .; CDR3 protein: CASSEVGGSTDTQYF; CDR3 DNA: TGTGCCAGCAGTGAAGTAGGCGGAAGCACAGATACGCAGTATTTT
clone size: .; V gene: TRBV10-3; J gene: TRBJ1-2; D gene: .; CDR3 protein: CAIGGDSGGYTF; CDR3 DNA: TGTGCCATCGGGGGCGATTCGGGTGGCTACACCTTC
clone size: once; V gene: TRBV7-9; J gene: TRBJ1-1; D gene: .; CDR3 protein: CASSFPNQGYANTEAFF; CDR3 DNA: TGTGCCAGCAGCTTCCCAAACCAGGGATACGCGAACACTGAAGCTTTCTTT
clone size: .; V gene: TRBV28; J gene: TRBJ1-6; D gene: .; CDR3 protein: CASTFGGAASPLHF; CDR3 DNA: TGTGCCAGCACTTTCGGGGGGGCGGCTTCACCCCTCCACTTT
clone size: .; V gene: TRBV27; J gene: TRBJ1-6; D gene: .; CDR3 protein: CASSGSRALFRNSPLHF; CDR3 DNA: TGTGCCAGCAGTGGCTCGAGGGCTTTGTTCCGGAATTCACCCCTCCACTTT
clone size: .; V gene: TRBV10-2; J gene: TRBJ2-7; D gene: TRBD2; CDR3 protein: CATNFGTSANEQYF; CDR3 DNA: TGCGCCACCAACTTTGGGACTAGCGCGAACGAGCAGTACTTC
clone size: .; V gene: TRBV11-2; J gene: TRBJ2-5; D gene: TRBD2; CDR3 protein: CASSSGGRGFETQYF; CDR3 DNA: TGTGCCAGCAGCTCGGGGGGGCGCGGCTTTGAGACCCAGTACTTC
clone size: .; V gene: TRBV9; J gene: TRBJ2-7; D gene: .; CDR3 protein: CASSDSSYEQYF; CDR3 DNA: TGTGCCAGCAGCGACAGTTCCTACGAGCAGTACTTC
clone size: .; V gene: TRBV11-1; J gene: TRBJ1-1; D gene: TRBD1; CDR3 protein: CASSFGAGGTEAFF; CDR3 DNA: TGTGCCAGCAGCTTTGGTGCAGGGGGGACTGAAGCTTTCTTT
clone size: few; V gene: TRBV5-5; J gene: TRBJ2-6; D gene: TRBD2; CDR3 protein: CASSPGASGSSGANVLTF; CDR3 DNA: TGTGCCAGCAGCCCAGGGGCTAGCGGGAGCTCTGGGGCCAACGTCCTGACTTTC
clone size: .; V gene: TRBV6-4; J gene: TRBJ2-3; D gene: TRBD2; CDR3 protein: CASSALAGSQTQYF; CDR3 DNA: TGTGCCAGCAGCGCCCTAGCGGGTTCACAAACGCAGTATTTT
clone size: .; V gene: TRBV11-2; J gene: TRBJ1-2; D gene: .; CDR3 protein: CASSFDVSTDYGYTF; CDR3 DNA: TGTGCCAGCAGCTTCGATGTTTCGACAGACTATGGCTACACCTTC
clone size: .; V gene: TRBV10-3; J gene: TRBJ2-3; D gene: TRBD2; CDR3 protein: CAISEFKAGPTDTQYF; CDR3 DNA: TGTGCCATCAGTGAGTTCAAAGCGGGACCCACAGATACGCAGTATTTT
clone size: .; V gene: TRBV6-5; J gene: TRBJ2-7; D gene: TRBD1; CDR3 protein: CASSHTQGREQYF; CDR3 DNA: TGTGCCAGCAGCCACACACAGGGGCGCGAGCAGTACTTC
clone size: .; V gene: TRBV7-9; J gene: TRBJ2-2; D gene: .; CDR3 protein: CSSSPPSSDGELFF; CDR3 DNA: TGTTCCAGCAGCCCACCATCTAGCGACGGGGAGCTGTTTTTT
clone size: .; V gene: TRBV18; J gene: TRBJ2-1; D gene: TRBD1; CDR3 protein: CASSRGQISYNEQFF; CDR3 DNA: TGTGCCAGCTCACGGGGACAGATTTCCTACAATGAGCAGTTCTTC
clone size: .; V gene: TRBV5-1; J gene: TRBJ2-7; D gene: TRBD2; CDR3 protein: CASSPGLAGDGEQYF; CDR3 DNA: TGCGCCAGCAGCCCGGGACTAGCGGGGGACGGCGAGCAGTACTTC
clone size: .; V gene: TRBV18; J gene: TRBJ2-5; D gene: TRBD2; CDR3 protein: CASSPGLLAFQETQYF; CDR3 DNA: TGTGCCAGCTCACCAGGTCTACTAGCGTTTCAAGAGACCCAGTACTTC
clone size: .; V gene: TRBV2; J gene: TRBJ2-1; D gene: TRBD1; CDR3 protein: CASIQDRHYNEQFF; CDR3 DNA: TGTGCCAGCATCCAGGACAGGCATTACAATGAGCAGTTCTTC
clone size: once; V gene: TRBV5-1; J gene: TRBJ1-4; D gene: TRBD1; CDR3 protein: CASSPWGVTGSDSYEKLFF; CDR3 DNA: TGCGCCAGCAGCCCATGGGGGGTGACAGGGTCTGATTCTTATGAAAAACTGTTTTTT
clone size: .; V gene: TRBV28; J gene: TRBJ1-2; D gene: .; CDR3 protein: CASSSLRDGYTF; CDR3 DNA: TGTGCCAGCAGCTCCCTGAGGGATGGCTACACCTTC
clone size: .; V gene: TRBV28; J gene: TRBJ2-3; D gene: TRBD2; CDR3 protein: CASSFFRLAGTDTQYF; CDR3 DNA: TGTGCCAGCAGTTTCTTTCGACTAGCGGGAACAGATACGCAGTATTTT
clone size: .; V gene: TRBV13; J gene: TRBJ2-3; D gene: TRBD2; CDR3 protein: CASSTLTGGPSTDTQYF; CDR3 DNA: TGTGCCAGCAGCACCTTAACGGGGGGGCCGAGCACAGATACGCAGTATTTT
clone size: .; V gene: TRBV30; J gene: TRBJ2-7; D gene: TRBD2; CDR3 protein: CAWSSLGGTSGGAHEQYF; CDR3 DNA: TGTGCCTGGAGTTCCCTCGGAGGGACTAGCGGGGGGGCCCACGAGCAGTACTTC
clone size: .; V gene: TRBV7-9; J gene: TRBJ2-5; D gene: .; CDR3 protein: CASTQGQETQYF; CDR3 DNA: TGTGCTTCGACTCAGGGCCAAGAGACCCAGTACTTC
clone size: .; V gene: TRBV4-2; J gene: TRBJ1-1; D gene: .; CDR3 protein: CASSQASGEAFF; CDR3 DNA: TGTGCCAGCAGCCAAGCGTCCGGGGAAGCTTTCTTT
clone size: .; V gene: TRBV18; J gene: TRBJ2-3; D gene: .; CDR3 protein: CASSPDRTHTDTQYF; CDR3 DNA: TGTGCCAGCTCCCCTGACAGGACCCACACAGATACGCAGTATTTT
clone size: .; V gene: TRBV2; J gene: TRBJ1-1; D gene: .; CDR3 protein: CASRGSDDSNTEAFF; CDR3 DNA: TGTGCCAGCAGAGGCTCCGATGACAGCAACACTGAAGCTTTCTTT
clone size: .; V gene: TRBV5-1; J gene: TRBJ2-7; D gene: TRBD1; CDR3 protein: CASSFLRRDRGNYEQYF; CDR3 DNA: TGCGCCAGCAGCTTCCTCCGTCGGGACAGGGGGAACTACGAGCAGTACTTC